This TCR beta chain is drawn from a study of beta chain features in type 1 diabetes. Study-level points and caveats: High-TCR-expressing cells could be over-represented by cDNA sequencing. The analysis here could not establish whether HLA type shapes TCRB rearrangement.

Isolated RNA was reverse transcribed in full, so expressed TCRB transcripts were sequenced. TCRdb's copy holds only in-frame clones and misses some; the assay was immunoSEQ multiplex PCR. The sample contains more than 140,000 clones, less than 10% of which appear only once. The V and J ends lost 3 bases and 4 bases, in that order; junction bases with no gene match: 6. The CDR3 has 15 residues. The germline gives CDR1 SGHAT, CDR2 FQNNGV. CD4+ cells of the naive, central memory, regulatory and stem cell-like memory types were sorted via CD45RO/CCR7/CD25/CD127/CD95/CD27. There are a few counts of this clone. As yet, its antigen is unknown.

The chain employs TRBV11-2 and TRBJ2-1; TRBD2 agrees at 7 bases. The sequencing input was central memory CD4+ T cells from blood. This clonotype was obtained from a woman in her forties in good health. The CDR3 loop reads CASSLGLTIYNEQFF. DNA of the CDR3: TGTGCCAGCAGCTTGGGACTAACTATATACAATGAGCAGTTCTTC.